Shown below are 14 T cell receptor beta chains from a single sample sequenced in a study of shared clonotypes between healthy human individuals. Only in-frame clones appear in the TCRdb table, and some are missing; sequencing was by immunoSEQ multiplex PCR. The data hold some 1 million clones, with 65% to 80% observed a single time. Sequencing was done on a sample of memory CD4+ T cells sorted from blood. Subset reported: CD45RA-negative fraction. The receptors shown here come from a young man in good health.

This sequence joins TRBV5-1 and TRBJ2-3; 7 bases are a match to TRBD2. V was clipped by 0 bases and J by 4 bases; unmatched bases: 8. CDR1 and CDR2 (germline): SGHRS, YFSETQ. There are 16 residues in the CDR3. The DNA of the CDR3 is TGCGCCAGCAGCTTGGCGACAATGCGGGGGTCAGATACGCAGTATTTT. Encoded protein: CASSLATMRGSDTQYF. The full variable domain, completed using reference TRBV5-1 and TRBJ2-3, is KAGVTQTPRYLIKTRGQQVTLSCSPISGHRSVSWYQQTPGQGLQFLFEYFSETQRNKGNFPGRFSGRQFSNSRSEMNVSTLELGDSALYLCASSLATMRGSDTQYFGPGTRLTVL.

V and J are TRBV20-1 and TRBJ2-1; D unclear. This CDR3 has 10 amino acids. The V gene lost 1 base and the J gene lost 8 bases, with 3 bases spanning the gap. CDR1 and CDR2 (germline): DFQATT, SNEGSKA (reference sequence). The CDR3 here is CSARGDEQFF. CDR3 nucleotides: TGCAGTGCTAGAGGCGATGAGCAGTTCTTC.

The rearrangement joins TRBV6-5 to TRBJ2-7; 8 bases agree with TRBD2. CDR3 size: 15 residues. Germline V CDR1 and CDR2: MNHEY, SVGAGI. Trimming took 5 bases from V and 3 from J; bases not matched to a gene: 9. CDR3 DNA sequence: TGTGCCAGCAGTAAGGCGGGAGGCGGGAGCTACGAGCAGTACTTC. Residues: CASSKAGGGSYEQYF.

This clone was seen many times. This rearrangement joins TRBV6-7 to TRBJ1-1, with D hard to call. TRBV6-7 is sorted into the ORF group, with uncertain function. The CDR3 is 14 residues long. The V end lost 6 bases, the J end lost 1 base, and 12 bases lay between the germline ends. The CDR3 coding sequence is TGTGCCAGCAGACTCCCAGGAGGGAACACTGAAGCTTTCTTT. Protein sequence: CASRLPGGNTEAFF.

This clone was detected a few times. The CDR3 spells CASSFGDRSNQPQHF. CDR3 sequence (DNA): TGCGCCAGCAGCTTCGGGGACAGGAGTAATCAGCCCCAGCATTTT. This chain connects TRBV5-1 to TRBJ1-5; 8 bases line up with TRBD1. This CDR3 is 15 amino acids long. J lost 4 bases, V lost 2 bases, and 5 bases had no gene match. Germline CDR1 reads SGHRS; CDR2 reads YFSETQ.

V gene TRBV5-6 combines with J gene TRBJ1-1; D is unresolved. CDR1 and CDR2 from the germline V gene are SGHDT and YYEEEE. Trimming stripped 0 bases from V and 2 bases from J, with 11 bases between. The CDR3 is 15 amino acids. Here the CDR3 DNA reads TGTGCCAGCAGCTTGGGGCAGGTGGGCAACACTGAAGCTTTCTTT. Protein: CASSLGQVGNTEAFF.

This chain joins TRBV4-1 and TRBJ1-4; TRBD1 agrees at 12 bases. CDR1 MGHRA and CDR2 YSYEKL come from the germline V gene. V lost 1 base, J lost 7 bases, and 13 bases stayed unmatched. CDR3 length: 19 residues. This CDR3 is CASSQARGTGGASGEKLFF. CDR3 coding DNA: TGCGCCAGCAGCCAAGCCCGGGGGACAGGGGGCGCCTCAGGTGAAAAACTGTTTTTT.

This clone was observed once. This chain connects TRBV18 to TRBJ1-2; 9 bases line up with TRBD1. The V gene end was trimmed by 3 bases and the J gene end by 2 bases; junction bases not matched to a gene: 10. The CDR3 covers 17 residues. Germline assignment: CDR1 KGHSH and CDR2 LQKENI. The CDR3 protein is CASSPQTTGTGNYGYTF. The CDR3 nucleotides read TGTGCCAGCTCACCCCAAACAACCGGGACAGGGAACTATGGCTACACCTTC.

This CDR3 is CSVVVAGTYEQYF. CDR3 DNA sequence: TGCAGCGTTGTGGTAGCTGGGACCTACGAGCAGTACTTC. The chain is built from TRBV29-1 and TRBJ2-7; D unresolved. Germline V gives CDR1 SQVTM, CDR2 ANQGSEA. The CDR3 length is 13 residues. The V end lost 4 bases, the J end lost 2 bases, and 12 bases lay between the germline ends.

The gene calls are TRBV6-5 and TRBJ2-7; 7 nucleotides agree with TRBD1. V was pared by 6 bases and J by 2 bases, with 7 bases of the junction left unmatched. The CDR3 has 14 residues. Germline-derived CDR1 and CDR2 are MNHEY and SVGAGI. The DNA of the CDR3 is TGTGCCAGCAGAACGTCGACAGGGACCTACGAGCAGTACTTC. Translating gives CASRTSTGTYEQYF.

The chain links TRBV30 to TRBJ1-2; the D gene is possibly TRBD1 (5 bases). V lost 3 bases to trimming and J lost 4 bases, with 18 bases between them. Germline CDR1 GTSNPN, CDR2 SVGIG (reference sequence). This CDR3 comprises 15 residues. This chain's CDR3 is CAWSGTLGTAYGYTF. The CDR3 DNA reads as TGTGCCTGGAGCGGTACTCTCGGGACCGCCTATGGCTACACCTTC. Drawing the rest from reference TRBV30 and TRBJ1-2, the complete variable domain is SQTIHQWPATLVQPVGSPLSLECTVEGTSNPNLYWYRQAAGRGLQLLFYSVGIGQISSEVPQNLSASRPQDRQFILSSKKLLLSDSGFYLCAWSGTLGTAYGYTFGSGTRLTVV.

The chain is built from TRBV6-6 and TRBJ1-6; D remains unclear. The CDR3 loop spans 13 amino acids. V lost 5 bases and J 7 bases, leaving 9 bases between the germline ends. Germline V gives CDR1 MNHNY, CDR2 SVGAGI (reference sequence). This CDR3 is CASSQTENSPLHF. The CDR3 DNA follows: TGTGCCAGCAGTCAGACGGAAAATTCACCCCTCCACTTT.

Details on this clone: The junction shows a germline mismatch at one end, possibly a read error. The V and J genes are TRBV7-2 and TRBJ1-6, with 7 nucleotides matching TRBD1. Germline CDR1 is SGHTA and CDR2 is FQGNSA. The CDR3 is made up of 15 amino acids. This chain's CDR3 is CAGSRDGTDNSPLHF. The CDR3 nucleotides read TGTGCCGGCAGCCGAGATGGGACAGATAATTCACCCCTCCACTTT. Based on the CDR3 plus reference TRBV7-2 and TRBJ1-6, the full variable domain is GAGVSQSPSNKVTEKGKDVELRCDPISGHTALYWYRQSLGQGLEFLIYFQGNSAPDKSGLPSDRFSAERTGGSVSTLTIQRTQQEDSAVYLCAGSRDGTDNSPLHFGNGTRLTVT.

The V gene is TRBV30, the J gene TRBJ2-5; TRBD2 agrees at 10 bases. There are 15 residues in the CDR3. The ends lost 6 bases at V and 2 bases at J; junction bases unmatched: 9. The V gene's germline CDR1 is GTSNPN and CDR2 SVGIG (reference sequence). The CDR3 nucleotides are TGTGCCTGTTCGCCTAGCGGGAGACGACAAGAGACCCAGTACTTC. Amino acids: CACSPSGRRQETQYF.